This T cell receptor beta chain stems from a study of beta chain features in type 1 diabetes. Donors underwent one heparinised blood draw, 100 to 150 mL on average. Notes on the study in general: Patients and controls would share equally any PCR tilt toward shorter templates. TCRB CDR3s were moderately but significantly shorter in Type 1 diabetes patients in all four CD4+ subsets. Patients' naive, central memory and Treg TCRB repertoires seemed closer to one another than those of healthy donors.

The study reverse transcribed the entire isolated RNA, so it sequenced expressed TCRB transcripts. Assay: immunoSEQ multiplex PCR; the TCRdb copy retains only in-frame clones and omits some. The table records around 180,000 clones, almost 8% of them present only once. This clone was picked up a small number of times. Antigen: not known. V was clipped by 2 bases and J by 9 bases; unmatched bases: 13. The CDR3 totals 15 residues. The germline V gene encodes CDR1 SGHRS and CDR2 YFSETQ. The chain is built from TRBV5-1 and TRBJ1-2; 7 bases line up with TRBD1. The material sequenced was central memory CD4+ T cells from blood. This receptor was identified in a man younger than 35 with type 1 diabetes. DNA for the CDR3: TGCGCCAGCAGCTTAGGAGGACGGACAGGAGTTCGCTACACCTTC. This encodes CASSLGGRTGVRYTF.